This T cell receptor beta chain was retrieved from a study of human T cells and chemical hapten exposure. Time point specified: patch test 1, 2 weeks after DPC sensitization. The treatment was: therapeutic diphenylcyclopropenone sensitization with weekly scalp DPC. Via MiXCR, TCRdb re-called the RACE reads, giving one row per CDR3 protein. The table has over 85,000 distinct CDR3 sequences, under 15% seen once. The CDR3 has 15 amino acids. Trimming shortened V by 3 bases and J by 5 bases, and 16 bases separated the two germline ends. Per the germline V gene, CDR1 is LNHDA and CDR2 is SQIVND (reference sequence).

This clonotype was sampled from a middle-aged woman with alopecia areata. Some clones in this sample may be carry-over from other donors' samples. This material consisted of whole blood, taken in connection with sensitization to the hapten diphenylcyclopropenone (DPC). This rearrangement joins TRBV19 to TRBJ1-2; the D is unclear. CDR3: CASSISGPSHYGYTF. The CDR3 DNA sequence: TGTGCCAGTAGTATCTCAGGACCGTCTCATTATGGCTACACCTTC.